This T cell receptor beta chain was obtained from a study of CD8 T cells in Susac syndrome. TCR beta sequencing covered blood CD8+ and CD4+ T cells. Germline V gene sequence: CDR1 MGHRA, CDR2 YSYEKL. The CDR3 length is 17 residues. The ends were cut back, 3 bases at V and 8 bases at J, with 23 bases in the middle. It was with random hexamers that 0.5 to 1 ug RNA was reverse transcribed. One entry per CDR3 protein, called by TCRdb with MiXCR from the immunoSEQ multiplex PCR reads. Of about 430,000 distinct CDR3 sequences listed, around 85% are singletons. The chain combines TRBV4-1 with TRBJ2-1, with a tentative D call TRBD2 (5 bases). The sample was CD8+ T cells from PBMCs. The sequence came from a human donor with multiple sclerosis. CDR3 coding DNA: TGCGCCAGCAGCCAGGGAAGCCCGGGCGGAGGAATCTATGAGCAGTTCTTC. Amino acids: CASSQGSPGGGIYEQFF.